The T cell receptor beta chain described here comes from a study of response to subunit inactivated influenza vaccine. Whole-study results and caveats: There was a suggestion from the authors that each seasonal influenza vaccination recruits few new T cells.

TCRdb re-called the RT-PCR reads with MiXCR, one entry per CDR3 protein. The repertoire consists of some 850,000 distinct CDR3 sequences, with under 20% occurring once and the leading ten covering roughly a tenth. The CDR3 length is 15 residues. Unmatched junction bases numbered 6, after V lost 5 bases and J lost 2 bases. Per the germline V gene, CDR1 is SGHTA and CDR2 is FQGNSA. Worth noting for this clonotype: Antigen specificity is unknown.

The sequencing here drew on PBMCs from blood, taken roughly 5 days after vaccination. The chain links TRBV7-2 to TRBJ2-3; 8 nucleotides align to TRBD2. The TCR originated in a man over 45 who received an inactivated influenza vaccine. The CDR3 nucleotides are TGTGCCAGCAGCGCCCGGGGGGGCCACACAGATACGCAGTATTTT. Its translation is CASSARGGHTDTQYF.